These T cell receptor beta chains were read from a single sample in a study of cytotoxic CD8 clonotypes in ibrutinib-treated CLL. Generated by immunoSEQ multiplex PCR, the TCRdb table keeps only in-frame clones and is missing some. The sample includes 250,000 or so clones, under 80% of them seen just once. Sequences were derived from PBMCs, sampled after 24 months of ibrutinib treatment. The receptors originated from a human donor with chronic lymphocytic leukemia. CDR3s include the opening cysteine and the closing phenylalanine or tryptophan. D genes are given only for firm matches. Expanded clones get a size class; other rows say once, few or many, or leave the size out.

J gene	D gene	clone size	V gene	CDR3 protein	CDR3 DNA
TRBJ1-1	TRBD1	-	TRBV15	CATSTIGQGKYMNTEAFF	TGTGCCACCAGCACCATCGGACAGGGGAAGTACATGAACACTGAAGCTTTCTTT
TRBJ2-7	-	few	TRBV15	CATSREGVWPEQYF	TGTGCCACCAGCAGAGAGGGAGTGTGGCCCGAGCAGTACTTC
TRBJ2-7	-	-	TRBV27	CASSLGRNEQYF	TGTGCCAGCAGTTTAGGGCGAAACGAGCAGTACTTC
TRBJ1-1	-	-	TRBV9	CASTKLGGDTEAFF	TGTGCCAGCACGAAACTCGGGGGCGACACTGAAGCTTTCTTT
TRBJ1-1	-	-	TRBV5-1	CASSLEHTNTEAFF	TGCGCCAGCAGCTTGGAACATACGAACACTGAAGCTTTCTTT
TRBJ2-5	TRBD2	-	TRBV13	CASSAGLAGKQETQYF	TGTGCCAGCAGCGCCGGGTTAGCGGGTAAGCAAGAGACCCAGTACTTC
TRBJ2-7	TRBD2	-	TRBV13	CASRASGTPYEQYF	TGTGCCAGCAGGGCAAGCGGGACTCCCTACGAGCAGTACTTC
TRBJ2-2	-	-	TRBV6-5	CASSYGGARSAGELFF	TGTGCCAGCAGTTACGGGGGGGCAAGGAGCGCCGGGGAGCTGTTTTTT
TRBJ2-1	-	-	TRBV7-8	CASSLPRERGNEQFF	TGTGCCAGCAGCCTCCCGCGGGAAAGGGGCAATGAGCAGTTCTTC
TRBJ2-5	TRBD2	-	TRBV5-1	CATTVAGAETQYF	TGCGCCACTACCGTAGCGGGAGCAGAGACCCAGTACTTC
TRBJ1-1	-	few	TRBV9	CASSVGGEDTEAFF	TGTGCCAGCAGCGTTGGAGGGGAGGACACTGAAGCTTTCTTT
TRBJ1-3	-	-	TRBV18	CASSPVAGSSSGNTIYF	TGTGCCAGCTCACCCGTCGCGGGCTCGAGCTCTGGAAACACCATATATTTT
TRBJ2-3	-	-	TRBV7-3	CASSPSTDTQYF	TGTGCCAGCAGCCCCAGCACAGATACGCAGTATTTT
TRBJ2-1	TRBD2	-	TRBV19	CATSGGMVISSYNEQFF	TGTGCCACCTCGGGGGGGATGGTGATAAGCTCCTACAATGAGCAGTTCTTC
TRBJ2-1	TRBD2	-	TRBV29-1	CSGGLGSYNEQFF	TGCAGCGGCGGACTAGGCTCCTACAATGAGCAGTTCTTC
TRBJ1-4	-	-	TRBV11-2	CASSLRGQGEANEKLFF	TGTGCCAGCAGCCTCCGTGGGCAGGGTGAAGCTAATGAAAAACTGTTTTTT
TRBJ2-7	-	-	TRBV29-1	CSITGSSYEQYF	TGCAGCATAACAGGGAGCTCCTACGAGCAGTACTTC
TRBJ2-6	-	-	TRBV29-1	CSVAQSSSGANVLTF	TGCAGCGTTGCTCAATCCAGCTCTGGGGCCAACGTCCTGACTTTC
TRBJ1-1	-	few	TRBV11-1	CASRRIQNTEAFF	TGTGCCAGCCGCCGCATCCAGAACACTGAAGCTTTCTTT
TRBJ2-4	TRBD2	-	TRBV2	CASSEAGGPKNIQYF	TGTGCCAGCAGTGAAGCGGGAGGGCCCAAAAACATTCAGTACTTC
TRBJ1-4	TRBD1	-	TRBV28	CASSLWISGTGIEKLFF	TGTGCCAGCAGTTTATGGATCTCCGGGACAGGGATAGAAAAACTGTTTTTT
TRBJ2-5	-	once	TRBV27	CASSLSKGSGTQYF	TGTGCCAGCAGTTTAAGTAAGGGGTCGGGGACCCAGTACTTC
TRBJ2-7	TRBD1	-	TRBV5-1	CASSLGDRGYEQYF	TGCGCCAGCAGCTTGGGGGACAGGGGCTACGAGCAGTACTTC
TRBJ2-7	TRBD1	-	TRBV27	CASSDRARDEQYF	TGTGCCAGCAGTGACAGGGCTCGAGACGAGCAGTACTTC
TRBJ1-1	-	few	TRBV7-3	CASNTQLITEAFF	TGTGCCAGCAACACACAGTTAATCACTGAAGCTTTCTTT
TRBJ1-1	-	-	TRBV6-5	CASSYSGVGTEAFF	TGTGCCAGCAGTTACTCGGGGGTTGGCACTGAAGCTTTCTTT
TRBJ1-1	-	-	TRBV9	CASSVGTGMNTEAFF	TGTGCCAGCAGCGTAGGTACGGGCATGAACACTGAAGCTTTCTTT
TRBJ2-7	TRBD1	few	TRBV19	CASSRTGSTYEQYF	TGTGCCAGTAGTAGGACAGGGTCGACCTACGAGCAGTACTTC